The clone carrying this TCR beta chain was counted once. This sample stems from a study of blood T cell repertoires in COVID-19. Study-wide background: There were acute and convalescent COVID-19 samples, and they came from the United States, Italy and Spain. The analysed material was cDNA or gDNA that came from T cells, B-cell-depleted T cells, or PBMCs.

This table comes from immunoSEQ multiplex PCR, and its TCRdb copy is limited to in-frame clones, with some not included. This sample has 110,000 or so clones, with around 81% found just once. This CDR3 is 13 amino acids long. Germline CDR1 SQVTM, CDR2 ANQGSEA. V was pared by 5 bases and J by 1 base, with 11 bases between. This TCR was recovered from a woman aged 70-85 years with acute or convalescent COVID-19. The V gene is TRBV29-1, the J gene TRBJ2-5; tentative D call: TRBD1 (6 bases). The specimen was peripheral blood. Here the CDR3 reads CSVRGQSQETQYF. CDR3 DNA: TGCAGCGTTCGAGGACAGTCCCAAGAGACCCAGTACTTC.